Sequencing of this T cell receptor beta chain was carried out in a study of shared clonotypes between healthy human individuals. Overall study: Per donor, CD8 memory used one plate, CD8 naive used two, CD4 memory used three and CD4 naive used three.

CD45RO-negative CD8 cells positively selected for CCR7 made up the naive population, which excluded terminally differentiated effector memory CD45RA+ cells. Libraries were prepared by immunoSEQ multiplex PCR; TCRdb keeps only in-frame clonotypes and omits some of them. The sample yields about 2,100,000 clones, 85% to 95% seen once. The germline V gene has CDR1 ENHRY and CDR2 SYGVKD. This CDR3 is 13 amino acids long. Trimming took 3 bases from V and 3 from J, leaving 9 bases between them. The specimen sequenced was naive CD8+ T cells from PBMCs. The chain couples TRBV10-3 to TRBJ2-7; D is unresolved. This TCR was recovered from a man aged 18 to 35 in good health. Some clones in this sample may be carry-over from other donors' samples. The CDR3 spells CAISEGEVYEQYF. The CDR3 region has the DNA TGTGCCATCAGTGAAGGTGAAGTCTACGAGCAGTACTTC.